These 20 T cell receptor beta chains were sequenced from one sample in a study of blood T cell repertoires in COVID-19. TCRdb's copy holds only in-frame clones and misses some; the assay was immunoSEQ multiplex PCR. Among around 280,000 clones, about 85% were seen once, and the ten largest hold roughly 2%. The source material was peripheral blood. Receptors were obtained from a woman aged 50 to 60 who had recovered from COVID-19.

V gene TRBV5-1 combines with J gene TRBJ2-1; D perhaps matches TRBD1 (5 bases). The length of the CDR3 is 14 residues. The V gene lost 2 bases and the J gene lost 3 bases, with 9 bases spanning the gap. Germline CDR1 SGHRS, CDR2 YFSETQ. The CDR3: CASSLGAGYNEQFF. The CDR3 nucleotides are TGCGCCAGCAGCTTAGGGGCCGGCTACAATGAGCAGTTCTTC.

The V call is TRBV27, the J call TRBJ1-2, with D perhaps matching TRBD1 (6 bases). The CDR3 is made up of 15 amino acids. Trimming left V 8 bases short and J 4 bases short, with 20 bases between. CDR1 and CDR2 (germline): MNHEY, SMNVEV (reference sequence). Here the CDR3 reads CASPESGELGYGYTF. For the CDR3, the DNA is TGTGCCAGCCCCGAATCAGGGGAGTTGGGCTATGGCTACACCTTC.

This chain connects TRBV18 to TRBJ1-2; D unresolved. Per germline, CDR1 KGHSH and CDR2 LQKENI. The CDR3 runs 16 residues. The V gene lost 4 bases and the J gene lost 8 bases, with 23 bases spanning the gap. The chain's CDR3 is CASSRTDTSPSYGYTF. In DNA form, the CDR3 reads TGTGCCAGCTCACGAACTGACACCTCCCCGAGTTACGGCTACACCTTC.

The CDR3 coding sequence is TGTGCCAGCAGTTTACCAACAACGAACACTGAAGCTTTCTTT. It specifies CASSLPTTNTEAFF. The genes are TRBV28 and TRBJ1-1; no firm D call. Germline CDR1 and CDR2: MDHEN and SYDVKM. This CDR3 is built from 14 residues. Trimming stripped 2 bases from V and 1 base from J, with 8 bases between.

The rearrangement uses TRBV19 and TRBJ1-4; D is ambiguous. Germline V gene sequence: CDR1 LNHDA, CDR2 SQIVND (reference sequence). CDR3 length equals 16 residues. Trimming shortened V by 5 bases and J by 0 bases, and 13 bases separated the two germline ends. CDR3 in amino acids: CASSSPGKATNEKLFF. CDR3 bases: TGTGCCAGTAGTTCACCAGGAAAAGCAACTAATGAAAAACTGTTTTTT.

The chain is built from TRBV2 and TRBJ2-7, with D perhaps matching TRBD1 (5 bases). Germline V gene sequence: CDR1 SNHLY, CDR2 FYNNEI. The CDR3 loop spans 12 amino acids. Trimming left V 3 bases short and J 3 bases short, with 6 bases between. The CDR3 reads CASSDQGYEQYF. As DNA, the CDR3 is TGTGCCAGCAGTGACCAGGGCTACGAGCAGTACTTC.

This chain links TRBV7-9 with TRBJ2-1, with TRBD2 as a possible D gene (6 bases). CDR3 length equals 13 residues. The germline V and J ends were trimmed by 5 bases and 2 bases, with 7 bases remaining between them. Germline assignment: CDR1 SEHNR and CDR2 FQNEAQ (reference sequence). CDR3 amino acids: CASSGTPYNEQFF. CDR3 DNA: TGTGCCAGCAGCGGGACTCCCTACAATGAGCAGTTCTTC.

The rearrangement joins TRBV28 to TRBJ2-7; 7 nucleotides agree with TRBD1. The V gene end was trimmed by 5 bases and the J gene end by 9 bases; junction bases not matched to a gene: 4. CDR3 length: 11 residues. The germline V gene encodes CDR1 MDHEN and CDR2 SYDVKM. The CDR3 loop is CASSGQVGQYF. DNA for the CDR3: TGTGCCAGCAGTGGACAGGTAGGGCAGTACTTC.

J is TRBJ2-2 and V is TRBV7-2; the D is unclear. Germline CDR1 and CDR2: SGHTA and FQGNSA. The CDR3 is 12 residues long. V lost 2 bases, J lost 6 bases, and 4 bases lay in between. Written as DNA, the CDR3 is TGTGCCAGCAGCTTACGGGCCGGGGAGCTGTTTTTT. It yields the protein CASSLRAGELFF.

The chain couples TRBV7-2 to TRBJ1-2, with D maybe TRBD1 (6 bases). Trimming took 1 base from V and 0 from J, leaving 18 bases between them. CDR1 and CDR2 from the germline V gene are SGHTA and FQGNSA. CDR3 size: 18 residues. CDR3: CASSLVISMQGTNYGYTF. The CDR3, as DNA: TGTGCCAGCAGCTTAGTTATCTCTATGCAGGGGACTAACTATGGCTACACCTTC.

The gene calls are TRBV9 and TRBJ1-4; D unclear. The CDR3 spans 15 residues. Trimming removed 0 bases from V and 0 bases from J, with 6 bases in between. Germline V gene sequence: CDR1 SGDLS, CDR2 YYNGEE. The CDR3 DNA reads as TGTGCCAGCAGCGTAGGTCCTGCAACTAATGAAAAACTGTTTTTT. It is translated as CASSVGPATNEKLFF. Looking up the rest from reference TRBV9 and TRBJ1-4 gives the full variable domain: DSGVTQTPKHLITATGQRVTLRCSPRSGDLSVYWYQQSLDQGLQFLIQYYNGEERAKGNILERFSAQQFPDLHSELNLSSLELGDSALYFCASSVGPATNEKLFFGSGTQLSVL.

The rearrangement uses TRBV11-2 and TRBJ2-5; 8 bases are shared with TRBD1. This CDR3 comprises 14 residues. V lost 2 bases to trimming and J lost 5 bases; unmatched junction nucleotides: 4. Per the germline V gene, CDR1 is SGHAT and CDR2 is FQNNGV. Here the CDR3 DNA reads TGTGCCAGCAGCTTACAGGGGGCGCGTGAGACCCAGTACTTC. This translates into CASSLQGARETQYF.

The chain is built from TRBV2 and TRBJ1-5; D unclear. The CDR3 consists of 13 residues. Germline-derived CDR1 and CDR2 are SNHLY and FYNNEI. Deletions cut 6 bases from V and 1 base from J, with 7 bases between. Here the CDR3 reads CASRARSNQPQHF. CDR3 bases: TGTGCCAGCAGAGCACGGAGCAATCAGCCCCAGCATTTT.

V is TRBV6-6 and J is TRBJ1-5, with a weak D call TRBD1 (5 bases). Germline loops: CDR1 MNHNY, CDR2 SVGAGI (reference sequence). Deletions cut 8 bases from V and 11 bases from J, with 16 bases between. The CDR3 is made up of 12 amino acids. The CDR3: CASGRGVAAQHF. Written as DNA, the CDR3 is TGTGCCAGCGGGCGGGGGGTGGCTGCCCAGCATTTT.

J is TRBJ1-2 and V is TRBV25-1; the match to TRBD1 covers 11 bases. After removal of 6 bases from V and 5 bases from J, the junction contained 5 bases not matched to a gene. Germline V gives CDR1 MGHDK, CDR2 SYGVNS. The CDR3 covers 14 residues. The CDR3 region has the DNA TGTGCCAGCAGCGGACAGGGGGCGCGTTATGGCTACACCTTC. Translation: CASSGQGARYGYTF.

The V call is TRBV29-1, the J call TRBJ1-1; 9 positions match TRBD1. This CDR3 region has 12 residues. J was trimmed by 5 bases and V by 7 bases; bases with no gene match: 5. Germline values: CDR1 SQVTM, CDR2 ANQGSEA. CDR3: CSARTGATEAFF. CDR3 in DNA: TGCAGCGCTAGGACAGGGGCGACTGAAGCTTTCTTT. Combining the CDR3 with reference TRBV29-1 and TRBJ1-1 gives the whole variable domain SAVISQKPSRDICQRGTSLTIQCQVDSQVTMMFWYRQQPGQSLTLIATANQGSEATYESGFVIDKFPISRPNLTFSTLTVSNMSPEDSSIYLCSARTGATEAFFGQGTRLTVV.

The chain is built from TRBV30 and TRBJ1-1; maybe TRBD1 (5 bases). The ends were cut back, 4 bases at V and 7 bases at J, with 16 bases in the middle. Germline-derived CDR1 and CDR2 are GTSNPN and SVGIG (reference sequence). The length of the CDR3 is 13 residues. For the CDR3, the DNA is TGTGCCTGGATAGATACAGGAAGGGGTGAAGCTTTCTTT. This sequence encodes CAWIDTGRGEAFF.

The chain combines TRBV6-5 with TRBJ2-3; a weak D match, TRBD2 (5 bases). The CDR3 covers 14 residues. Germline V gene data show CDR1 as MNHEY and CDR2 as SVGAGI. With 8 bases removed from V and 1 base from J, the gap between germline ends came to 13 bases. This CDR3 is CASLRPGGTDTQYF. CDR3 bases: TGTGCCAGCCTACGACCCGGGGGCACAGATACGCAGTATTTT.

This chain uses TRBV5-6 with TRBJ1-4; TRBD1 is a possible D gene (5 bases). Trimming pared 1 base from V and 6 bases from J, leaving 10 bases between. Germline assignment: CDR1 SGHDT and CDR2 YYEEEE. The CDR3 length is 14 residues. The CDR3, as DNA: TGTGCCAGCAGCTTGTCGGGGACTGATGAAAAACTGTTTTTT. This gives the protein CASSLSGTDEKLFF.

This chain connects TRBV15 to TRBJ1-5; 9 nucleotides align to TRBD1. CDR3 length: 16 amino acids. From germline, CDR1 is LNHNV and CDR2 YYDKDF (reference sequence). The trim removed 2 bases at V and 5 bases at J, leaving 7 bases unmatched. DNA for the CDR3: TGTGCCACCAGCAGACGTAGGACAGGGGCTTATCAGCCCCAGCATTTT. Its translation: CATSRRRTGAYQPQHF.